This T cell receptor beta chain was obtained from a study of cytomegalovirus exposure and HLA in healthy donors. The germline V and J ends were trimmed by 3 bases and 6 bases, with 12 bases remaining between them. CDR1 and CDR2 from the germline V gene are LNHDA and SQIVND (reference sequence). The CDR3 runs to 14 residues. The PCR used 60 Vbeta and 13 Jbeta primers. Sequencing was performed with immunoSEQ multiplex PCR; in TCRdb, only in-frame clones are kept and a portion is missing. The profile covers around 57,000 clones, with roughly 90% appearing a single time and about 1.6% taken by the ten largest.

Input material: PBMCs. The clonotype comes from a man younger than 40 in good health and CMV-seropositive. The V call is TRBV19, the J call TRBJ2-1; D is unresolved. CDR3 in amino acids: CASSIAPRSNEQFF. CDR3 in DNA: TGTGCCAGTAGTATCGCCCCTAGATCCAATGAGCAGTTCTTC. The full variable domain, in which reference TRBV19 and TRBJ2-1 provide the parts outside the CDR3, is DGGITQSPKYLFRKEGQNVTLSCEQNLNHDAMYWYRQDPGQGLRLIYYSQIVNDFQKGDIAEGYSVSREKKESFPLTVTSAQKNPTAFYLCASSIAPRSNEQFFGPGTRLTVL.